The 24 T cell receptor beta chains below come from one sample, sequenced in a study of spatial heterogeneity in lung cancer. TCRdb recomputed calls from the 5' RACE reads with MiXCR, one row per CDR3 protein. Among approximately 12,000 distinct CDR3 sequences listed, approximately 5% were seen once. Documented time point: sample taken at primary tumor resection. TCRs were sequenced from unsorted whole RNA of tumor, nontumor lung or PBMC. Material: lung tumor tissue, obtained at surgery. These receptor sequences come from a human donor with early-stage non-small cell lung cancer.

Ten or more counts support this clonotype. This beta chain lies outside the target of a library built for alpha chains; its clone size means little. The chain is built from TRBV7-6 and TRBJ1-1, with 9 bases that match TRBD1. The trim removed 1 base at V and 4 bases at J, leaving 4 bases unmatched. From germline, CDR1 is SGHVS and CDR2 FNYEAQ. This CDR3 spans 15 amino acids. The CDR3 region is CASSLDGTGSTEAFF. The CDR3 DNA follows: TGTGCCAGCAGCTTAGACGGGACAGGGAGCACTGAAGCTTTCTTT.

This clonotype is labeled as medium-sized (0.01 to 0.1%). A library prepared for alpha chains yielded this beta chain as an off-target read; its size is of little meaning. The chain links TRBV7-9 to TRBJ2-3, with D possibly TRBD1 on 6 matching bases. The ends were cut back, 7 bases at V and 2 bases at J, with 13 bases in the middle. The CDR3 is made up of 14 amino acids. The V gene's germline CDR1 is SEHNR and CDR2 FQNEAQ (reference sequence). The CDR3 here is CASTFGQSTDTQYF. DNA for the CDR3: TGTGCCAGCACCTTCGGACAGTCCACAGATACGCAGTATTTT.

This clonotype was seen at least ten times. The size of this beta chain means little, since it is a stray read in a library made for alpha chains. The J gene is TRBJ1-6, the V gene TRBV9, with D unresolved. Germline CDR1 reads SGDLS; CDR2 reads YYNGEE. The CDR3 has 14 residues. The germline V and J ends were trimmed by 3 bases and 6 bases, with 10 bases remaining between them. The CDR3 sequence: CASSATPPNSPLHF. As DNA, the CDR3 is TGTGCCAGCAGCGCAACCCCGCCTAATTCACCCCTCCACTTT.

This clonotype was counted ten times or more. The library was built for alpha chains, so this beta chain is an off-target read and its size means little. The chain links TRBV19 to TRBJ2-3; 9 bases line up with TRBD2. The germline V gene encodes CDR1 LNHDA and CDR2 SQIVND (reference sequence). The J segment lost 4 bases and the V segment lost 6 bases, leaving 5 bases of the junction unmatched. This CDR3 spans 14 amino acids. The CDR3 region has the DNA TGTGCCAGTAGGCGTCGGACTAGCGCAGATACGCAGTATTTT. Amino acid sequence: CASRRRTSADTQYF.

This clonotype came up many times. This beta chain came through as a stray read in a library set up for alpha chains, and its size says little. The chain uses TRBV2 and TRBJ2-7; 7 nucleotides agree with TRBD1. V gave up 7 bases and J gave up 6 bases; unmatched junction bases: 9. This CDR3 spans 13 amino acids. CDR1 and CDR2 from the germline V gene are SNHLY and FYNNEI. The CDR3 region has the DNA TGTGCCAGCAAGCTGGGACAGACATTCGAGCAGTACGTC. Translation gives CASKLGQTFEQYV.

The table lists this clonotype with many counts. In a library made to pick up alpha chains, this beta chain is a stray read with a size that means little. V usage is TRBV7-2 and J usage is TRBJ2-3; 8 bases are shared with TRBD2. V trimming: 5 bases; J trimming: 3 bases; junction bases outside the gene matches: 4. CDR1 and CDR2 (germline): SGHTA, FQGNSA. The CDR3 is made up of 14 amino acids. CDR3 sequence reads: CASSPGLATDTQYF. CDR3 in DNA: TGTGCCAGCAGCCCCGGACTAGCAACAGATACGCAGTATTTT.

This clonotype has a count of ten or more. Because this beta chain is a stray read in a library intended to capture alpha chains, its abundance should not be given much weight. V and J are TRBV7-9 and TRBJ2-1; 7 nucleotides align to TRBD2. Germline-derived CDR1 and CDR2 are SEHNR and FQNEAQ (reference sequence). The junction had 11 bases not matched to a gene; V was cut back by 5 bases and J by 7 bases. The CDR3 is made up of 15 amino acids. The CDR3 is CASSLTGGSANEQFF. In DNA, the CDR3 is TGTGCCAGCAGCCTCACTGGCGGGAGTGCGAATGAGCAGTTCTTC.

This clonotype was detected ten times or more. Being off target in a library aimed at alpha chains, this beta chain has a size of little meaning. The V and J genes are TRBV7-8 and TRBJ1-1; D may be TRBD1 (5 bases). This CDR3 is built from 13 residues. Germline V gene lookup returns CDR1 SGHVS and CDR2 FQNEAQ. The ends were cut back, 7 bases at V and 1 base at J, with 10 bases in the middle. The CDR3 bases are TGTGCCAGCATAGGGGCCCAGAACACTGAAGCTTTCTTT. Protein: CASIGAQNTEAFF.

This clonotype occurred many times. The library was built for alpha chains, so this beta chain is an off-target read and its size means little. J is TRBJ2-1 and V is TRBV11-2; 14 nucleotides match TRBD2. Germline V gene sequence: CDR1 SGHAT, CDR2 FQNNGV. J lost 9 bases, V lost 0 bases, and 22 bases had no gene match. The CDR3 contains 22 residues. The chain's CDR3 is CASSLDVNPGTSGSRSSSEQFF. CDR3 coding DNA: TGTGCCAGCAGCTTAGATGTTAATCCCGGGACTAGCGGGAGTCGATCCTCTAGTGAGCAGTTCTTC.

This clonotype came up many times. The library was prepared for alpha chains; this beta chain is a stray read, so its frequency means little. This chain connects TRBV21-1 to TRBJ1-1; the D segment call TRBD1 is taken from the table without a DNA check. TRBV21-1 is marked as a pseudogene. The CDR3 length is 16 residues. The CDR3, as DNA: TGTGCCAGCAGCAAACGGTTGCCAGGGGTGGACACTGAAGCTTTCTTT. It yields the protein CASSKRLPGVDTEAFF.

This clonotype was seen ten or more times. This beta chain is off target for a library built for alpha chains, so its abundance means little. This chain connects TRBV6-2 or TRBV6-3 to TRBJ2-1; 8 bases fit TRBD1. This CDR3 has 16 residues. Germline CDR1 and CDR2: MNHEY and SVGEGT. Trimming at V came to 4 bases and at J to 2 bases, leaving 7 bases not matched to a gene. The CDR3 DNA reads TGTGCCAGCAGTTCCCCGACAGGGGAAGCCTACAATGAGCAGTTCTTC. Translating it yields CASSSPTGEAYNEQFF.

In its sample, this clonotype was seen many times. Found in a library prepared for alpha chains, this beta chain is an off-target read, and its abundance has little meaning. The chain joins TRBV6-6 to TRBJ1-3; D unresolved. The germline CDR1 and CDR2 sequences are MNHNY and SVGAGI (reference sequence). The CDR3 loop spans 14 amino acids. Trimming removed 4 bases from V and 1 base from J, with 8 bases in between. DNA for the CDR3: TGTGCCAGCAGTTCCCCTTCATCTGGAAACACCATATATTTT. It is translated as CASSSPSSGNTIYF.

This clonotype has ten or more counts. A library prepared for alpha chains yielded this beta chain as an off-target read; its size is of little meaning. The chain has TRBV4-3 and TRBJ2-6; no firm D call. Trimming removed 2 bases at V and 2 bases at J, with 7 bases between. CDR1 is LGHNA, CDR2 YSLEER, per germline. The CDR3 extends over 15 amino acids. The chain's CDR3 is CASSQRAAGANVLTF. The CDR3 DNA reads TGCGCCAGCAGCCAAAGGGCGGCTGGGGCCAACGTCCTGACTTTC.

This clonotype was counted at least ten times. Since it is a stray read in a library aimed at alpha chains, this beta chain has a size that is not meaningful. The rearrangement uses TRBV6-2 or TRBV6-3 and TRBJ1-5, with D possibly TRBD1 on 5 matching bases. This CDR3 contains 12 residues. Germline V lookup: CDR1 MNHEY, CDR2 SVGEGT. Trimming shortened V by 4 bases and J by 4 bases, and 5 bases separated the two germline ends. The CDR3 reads CASSSGNQPQHF. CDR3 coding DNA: TGTGCCAGCAGTTCAGGGAATCAGCCCCAGCATTTT.

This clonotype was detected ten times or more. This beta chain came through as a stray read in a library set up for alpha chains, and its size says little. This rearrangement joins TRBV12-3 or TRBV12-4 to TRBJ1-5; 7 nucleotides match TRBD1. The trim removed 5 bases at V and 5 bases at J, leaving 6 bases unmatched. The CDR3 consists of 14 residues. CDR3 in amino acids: CASSTRGGHQPQHF. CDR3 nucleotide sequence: TGTGCCAGCAGTACCCGAGGGGGCCATCAGCCCCAGCATTTT.

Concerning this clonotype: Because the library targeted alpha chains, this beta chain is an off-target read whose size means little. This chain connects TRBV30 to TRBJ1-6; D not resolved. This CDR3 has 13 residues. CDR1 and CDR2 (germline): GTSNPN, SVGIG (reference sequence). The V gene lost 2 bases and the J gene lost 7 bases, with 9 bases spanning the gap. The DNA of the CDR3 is TGTGCCTGGAGTCCGGGGAGGAATTCACCCCTCCACTTT. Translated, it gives CAWSPGRNSPLHF.

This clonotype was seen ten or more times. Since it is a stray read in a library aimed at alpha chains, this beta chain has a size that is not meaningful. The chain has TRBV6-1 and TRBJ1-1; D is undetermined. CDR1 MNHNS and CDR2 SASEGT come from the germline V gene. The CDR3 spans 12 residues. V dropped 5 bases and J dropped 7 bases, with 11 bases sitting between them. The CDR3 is CASSSGIGEAFF. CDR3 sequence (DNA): TGTGCCAGCAGTTCGGGGATCGGTGAAGCTTTCTTT.

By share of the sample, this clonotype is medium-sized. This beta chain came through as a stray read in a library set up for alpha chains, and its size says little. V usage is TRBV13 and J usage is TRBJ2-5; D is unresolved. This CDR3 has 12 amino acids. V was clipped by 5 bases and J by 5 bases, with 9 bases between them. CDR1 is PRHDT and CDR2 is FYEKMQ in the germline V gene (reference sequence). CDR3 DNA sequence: TGTGCCAGCAGCCCCTACCGGGAGACCCAGTACTTC. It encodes CASSPYRETQYF. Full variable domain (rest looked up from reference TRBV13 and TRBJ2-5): AAGVIQSPRHLIKEKRETATLKCYPIPRHDTVYWYQQGPGQDPQFLISFYEKMQSDKGSIPDRFSAQQFSDYHSELNMSSLELGDSALYFCASSPYRETQYFGPGTRLLVL.

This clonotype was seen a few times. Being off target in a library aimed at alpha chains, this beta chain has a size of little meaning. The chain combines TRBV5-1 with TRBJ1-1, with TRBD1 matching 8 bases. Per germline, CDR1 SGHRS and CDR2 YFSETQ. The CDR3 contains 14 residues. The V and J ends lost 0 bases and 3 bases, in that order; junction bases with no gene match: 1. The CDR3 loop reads CASSLEQGDTEAFF. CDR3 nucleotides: TGCGCCAGCAGCTTGGAACAGGGGGACACTGAAGCTTTCTTT.

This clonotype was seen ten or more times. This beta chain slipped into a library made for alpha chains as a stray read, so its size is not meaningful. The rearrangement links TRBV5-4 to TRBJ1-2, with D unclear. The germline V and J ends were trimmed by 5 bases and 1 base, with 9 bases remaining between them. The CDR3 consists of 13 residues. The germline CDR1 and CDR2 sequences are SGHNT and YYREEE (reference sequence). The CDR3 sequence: CASRAQVNYGYTF. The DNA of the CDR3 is TGTGCCAGCAGGGCTCAAGTTAACTATGGCTACACCTTC.

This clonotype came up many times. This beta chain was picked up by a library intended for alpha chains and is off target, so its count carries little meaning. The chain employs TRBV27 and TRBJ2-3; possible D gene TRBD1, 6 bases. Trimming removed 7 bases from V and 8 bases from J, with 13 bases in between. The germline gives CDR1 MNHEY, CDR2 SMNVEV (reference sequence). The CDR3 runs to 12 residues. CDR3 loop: CASNSTGRTQYF. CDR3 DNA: TGTGCCAGCAACTCGACAGGACGTACGCAGTATTTT.

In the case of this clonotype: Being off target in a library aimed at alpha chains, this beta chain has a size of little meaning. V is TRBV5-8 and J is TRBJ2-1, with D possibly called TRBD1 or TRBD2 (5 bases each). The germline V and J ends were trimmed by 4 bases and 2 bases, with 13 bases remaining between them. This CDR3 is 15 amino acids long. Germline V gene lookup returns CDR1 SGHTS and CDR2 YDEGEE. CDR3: CASSRGPGPYNEQFF. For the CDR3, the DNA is TGTGCCAGCAGCAGGGGACCGGGCCCCTACAATGAGCAGTTCTTC.

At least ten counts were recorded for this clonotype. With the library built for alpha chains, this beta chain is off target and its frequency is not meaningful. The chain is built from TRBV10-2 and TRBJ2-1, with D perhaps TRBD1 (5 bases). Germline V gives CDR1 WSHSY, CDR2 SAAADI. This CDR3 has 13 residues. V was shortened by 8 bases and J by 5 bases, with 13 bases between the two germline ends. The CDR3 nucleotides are TGCGCCAGCTCCCGACAGCAGAACAATGAGCAGTTCTTC. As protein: CASSRQQNNEQFF.

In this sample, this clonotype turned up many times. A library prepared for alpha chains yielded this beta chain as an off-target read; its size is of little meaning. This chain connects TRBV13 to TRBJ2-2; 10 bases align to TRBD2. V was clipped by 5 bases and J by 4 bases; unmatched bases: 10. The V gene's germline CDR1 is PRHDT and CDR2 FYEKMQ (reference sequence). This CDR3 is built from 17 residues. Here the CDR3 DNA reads TGTGCCAGCAGCGGGCCTAGGGGACTAGCGCTCACCGGGGAGCTGTTTTTT. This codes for CASSGPRGLALTGELFF.